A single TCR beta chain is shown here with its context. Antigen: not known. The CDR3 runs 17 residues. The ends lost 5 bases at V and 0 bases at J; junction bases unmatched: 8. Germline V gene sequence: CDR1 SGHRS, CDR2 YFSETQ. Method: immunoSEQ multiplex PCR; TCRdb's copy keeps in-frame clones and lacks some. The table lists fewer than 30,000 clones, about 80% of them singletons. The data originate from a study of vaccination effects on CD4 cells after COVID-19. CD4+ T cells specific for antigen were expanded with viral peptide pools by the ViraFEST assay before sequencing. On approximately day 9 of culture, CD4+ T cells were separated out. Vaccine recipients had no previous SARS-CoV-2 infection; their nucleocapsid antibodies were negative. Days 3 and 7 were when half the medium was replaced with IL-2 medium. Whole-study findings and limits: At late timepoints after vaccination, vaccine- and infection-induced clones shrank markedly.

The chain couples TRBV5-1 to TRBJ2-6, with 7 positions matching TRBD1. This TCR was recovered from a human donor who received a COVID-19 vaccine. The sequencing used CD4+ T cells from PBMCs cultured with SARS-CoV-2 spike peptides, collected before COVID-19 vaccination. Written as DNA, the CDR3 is TGCGCCAGCAGACCGGGACAGTCTTACTCTGGGGCCAACGTCCTGACTTTC. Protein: CASRPGQSYSGANVLTF. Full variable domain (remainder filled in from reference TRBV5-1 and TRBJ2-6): KAGVTQTPRYLIKTRGQQVTLSCSPISGHRSVSWYQQTPGQGLQFLFEYFSETQRNKGNFPGRFSGRQFSNSRSEMNVSTLELGDSALYLCASRPGQSYSGANVLTFGAGSRLTVL.